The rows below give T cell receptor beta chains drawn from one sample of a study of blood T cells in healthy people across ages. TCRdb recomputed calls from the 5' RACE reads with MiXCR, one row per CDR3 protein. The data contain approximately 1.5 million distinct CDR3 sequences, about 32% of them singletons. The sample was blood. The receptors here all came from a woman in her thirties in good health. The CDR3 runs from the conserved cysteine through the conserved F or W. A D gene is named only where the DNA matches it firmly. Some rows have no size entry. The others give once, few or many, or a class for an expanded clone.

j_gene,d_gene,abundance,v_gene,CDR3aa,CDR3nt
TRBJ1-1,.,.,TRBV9,CASSVWENTEAFF,TGTGCCAGCAGCGTCTGGGAGAACACTGAAGCTTTCTTT
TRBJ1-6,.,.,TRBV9,CASSRGGRAYSPLHF,TGTGCCAGCAGCCGCGGTGGCAGGGCGTATTCACCCCTCCACTTT
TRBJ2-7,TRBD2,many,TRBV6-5,CASSYRLAGNYEQYF,TGTGCCAGCAGTTACAGGCTAGCGGGGAACTACGAGCAGTACTTC
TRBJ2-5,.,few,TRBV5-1,CASSFKRQETQYF,TGCGCCAGCAGCTTCAAGAGACAAGAGACCCAGTACTTC
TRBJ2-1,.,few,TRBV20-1,CSASSVTGYNEQFF,TGCAGTGCTAGTTCGGTAACGGGCTACAATGAGCAGTTCTTC
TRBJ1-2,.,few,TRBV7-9,CASRPQRVNYGYTF,TGTGCCAGCAGGCCACAACGTGTTAACTATGGCTACACCTTC
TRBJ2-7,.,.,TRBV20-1,CSARDSSEAHEQYF,TGCAGTGCTAGAGATTCGTCGGAGGCTCACGAGCAGTACTTC
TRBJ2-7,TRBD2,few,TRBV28,CASSLRTSVGEQYF,TGTGCCAGCAGTTTGAGGACTAGCGTGGGCGAGCAGTACTTC
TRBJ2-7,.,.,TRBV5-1,CASRPDTTYEQYF,TGCGCCAGCAGGCCCGACACGACCTACGAGCAGTACTTC
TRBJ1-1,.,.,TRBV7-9,CAIGLGGSSPEAFF,TGTGCCATAGGCCTGGGAGGGTCCAGCCCTGAAGCTTTCTTT
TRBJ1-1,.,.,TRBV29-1,CSGEGRFAEAFF,TGCAGCGGTGAAGGGCGGTTTGCTGAAGCTTTCTTT
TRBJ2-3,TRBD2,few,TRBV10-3,CAIKASGGSTDTQYF,TGTGCCATCAAAGCTAGCGGGGGTAGCACAGATACGCAGTATTTT
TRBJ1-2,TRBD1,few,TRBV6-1,CASKPTGGRGLAKIYGYTF,TGTGCCAGCAAACCTACAGGGGGCCGGGGTCTCGCTAAAATCTATGGCTACACCTTC
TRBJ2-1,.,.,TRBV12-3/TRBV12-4,CASNPGRLILTTEQFF,TGTGCCAGCAACCCGGGTCGACTAATACTAACGACTGAGCAGTTCTTC
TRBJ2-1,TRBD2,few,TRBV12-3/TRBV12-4,CASSLWAGLVDNEQFF,TGTGCCAGCAGTTTATGGGCGGGACTAGTCGACAATGAGCAGTTCTTC
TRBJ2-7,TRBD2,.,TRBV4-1,CASSRIAGGPYEQYF,TGCGCCAGCAGCCGGATAGCGGGAGGGCCCTACGAGCAGTACTTC
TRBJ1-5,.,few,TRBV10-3,CATREAGSSQPQHF,TGTGCCACCCGTGAGGCGGGTTCCTCTCAGCCCCAGCATTTT
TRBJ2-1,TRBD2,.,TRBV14,CASSQGPVVAGGIHEQFF,TGTGCCAGCAGCCAAGGTCCCGTTGTAGCGGGAGGGATCCATGAGCAGTTCTTC
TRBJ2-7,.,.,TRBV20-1,CSARDRETATCEQYF,TGCAGTGCTAGAGATCGGGAAACAGCAACCTGCGAGCAGTACTTC
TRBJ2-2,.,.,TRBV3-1,CAVRLGTGELFF,TGTGCTGTGCGATTAGGCACCGGGGAGCTGTTTTTT
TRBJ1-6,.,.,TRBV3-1,CASSPLGAALHF,TGTGCCAGCAGCCCCCTAGGCGCCGCCCTCCACTTT
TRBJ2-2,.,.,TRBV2,CASATLSHTGELFF,TGTGCCAGTGCGACATTAAGTCACACCGGGGAGCTGTTTTTT
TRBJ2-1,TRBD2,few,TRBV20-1,CSASGRARNEQFF,TGCAGTGCTAGCGGGAGGGCTCGTAATGAGCAGTTCTTC
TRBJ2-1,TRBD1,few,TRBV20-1,CSAGDRGGSYNEQFF,TGCAGTGCCGGAGACAGGGGGGGATCCTACAATGAGCAGTTCTTC
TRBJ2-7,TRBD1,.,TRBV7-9,CASSARVPGQDSYEQYF,TGTGCCAGCAGCGCCCGAGTTCCGGGACAGGACTCCTACGAGCAGTACTTC
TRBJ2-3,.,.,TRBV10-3,CAISETRTQNTDTQYF,TGTGCCATCAGTGAGACCCGGACCCAGAACACAGATACGCAGTATTTT
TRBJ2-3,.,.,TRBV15,CATSRDRIDTQYF,TGTGCCACCAGCAGAGACAGGATAGATACGCAGTATTTT
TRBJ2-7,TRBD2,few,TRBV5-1,CASRPSGSFYEQYF,TGCGCCAGCCGACCTAGCGGGAGTTTCTACGAGCAGTACTTC
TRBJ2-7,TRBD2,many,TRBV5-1,CASSLTSGASYEQYF,TGCGCCAGCAGCTTGACTAGCGGGGCCTCCTACGAGCAGTACTTC
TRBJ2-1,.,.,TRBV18,CASSSYDSDGKNEQFF,TGTGCCAGCTCATCCTACGACAGTGATGGTAAAAATGAGCAGTTCTTC
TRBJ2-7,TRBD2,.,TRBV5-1,CASSLEGLAGYCEQYF,TGCGCCAGCAGCTTAGAGGGACTAGCGGGGTACTGCGAGCAGTACTTC
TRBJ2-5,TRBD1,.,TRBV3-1,CAGSQNRGETQYF,TGTGCCGGCAGCCAAAACAGGGGAGAGACCCAGTACTTC
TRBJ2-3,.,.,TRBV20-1,CSARDQFSSTDTQYF,TGCAGTGCTAGGGACCAATTTTCTAGCACAGATACGCAGTATTTT
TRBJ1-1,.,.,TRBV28,CASSVQTVHEAFF,TGTGCCAGCAGTGTCCAGACAGTCCACGAAGCTTTCTTT
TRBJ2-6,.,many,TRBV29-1,CSVVWDSGANVLTF,TGCAGCGTTGTGTGGGACTCTGGGGCCAACGTCCTGACTTTC
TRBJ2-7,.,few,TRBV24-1,CATSAKRGTSYEQYF,TGTGCCACCAGTGCGAAACGGGGGACTTCCTACGAGCAGTACTTC
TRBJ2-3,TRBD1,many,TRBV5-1,CASQGQGFRGDTQYF,TGCGCCAGCCAAGGACAGGGCTTTCGAGGGGATACGCAGTATTTT
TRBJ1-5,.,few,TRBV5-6,CASSSGPLSNQPQHF,TGTGCCAGCTCTAGCGGGCCTCTTAGCAATCAGCCCCAGCATTTT
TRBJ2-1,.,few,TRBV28,CASSSALVLAGNEQFF,TGTGCCAGCAGTTCAGCCTTGGTGCTAGCTGGGAATGAGCAGTTCTTC
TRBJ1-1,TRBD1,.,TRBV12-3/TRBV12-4,CASSLTGGKSTEAFF,TGTGCCAGCAGTTTAACAGGGGGCAAAAGCACTGAAGCTTTCTTT
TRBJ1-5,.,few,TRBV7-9,CASSLANDQPQHF,TGTGCCAGCAGCTTAGCCAACGATCAGCCCCAGCATTTT
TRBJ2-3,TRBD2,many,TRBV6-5,CASSPGGLWDTQYF,TGTGCCAGCAGTCCTGGGGGACTATGGGATACGCAGTATTTT
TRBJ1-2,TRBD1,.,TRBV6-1,CASKPTGTDYGYTF,TGTGCCAGCAAGCCCACCGGGACAGACTATGGCTACACCTTC
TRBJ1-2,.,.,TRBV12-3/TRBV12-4,CASSSTVYGYTF,TGTGCCAGCAGTTCGACGGTTTATGGCTACACCTTC
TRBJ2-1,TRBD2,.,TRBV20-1,CSARGSTSGSLNEQFF,TGCAGTGCTAGAGGCAGTACTAGCGGGAGTTTGAATGAGCAGTTCTTC
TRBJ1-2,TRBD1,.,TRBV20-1,CSATDRGTGIIDYGHTF,TGCAGTGCCACAGATAGGGGGACAGGGATTATAGACTATGGCCACACCTTC
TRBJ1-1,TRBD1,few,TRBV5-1,CASSLNPDRMNTEAFF,TGCGCCAGCAGCTTGAACCCGGACAGGATGAACACTGAAGCTTTCTTT